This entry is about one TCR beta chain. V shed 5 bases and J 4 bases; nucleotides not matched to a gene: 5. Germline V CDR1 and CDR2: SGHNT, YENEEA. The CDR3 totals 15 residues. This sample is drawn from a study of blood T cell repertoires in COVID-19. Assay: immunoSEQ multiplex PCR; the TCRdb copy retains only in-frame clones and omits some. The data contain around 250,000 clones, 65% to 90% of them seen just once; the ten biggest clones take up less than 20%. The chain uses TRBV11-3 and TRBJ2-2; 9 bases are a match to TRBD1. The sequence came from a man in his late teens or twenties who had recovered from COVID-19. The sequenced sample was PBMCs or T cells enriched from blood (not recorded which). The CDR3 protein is CASSLGTGFTGELFF. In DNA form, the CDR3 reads TGTGCCAGCAGCCTGGGGACAGGGTTCACCGGGGAGCTGTTTTTT.